A selection of T cell receptor beta chains follows, all from one sample in a study of shared clonotypes between healthy human individuals. Clones were sequenced by immunoSEQ multiplex PCR, and TCRdb holds only the in-frame ones, with some missing. The data show a few million clones, 93% seen once. The sequenced sample consisted of naive CD4+ T cells from PBMCs. The receptor source for this set is a man aged 18 to 35 in good health. Some clones in this sample may be carry-over from other donors' samples. Both conserved end residues are part of each CDR3.

j_call v_call cdr3_length cdr3_aa
TRBJ2-2 TRBV5-1 15 CASSLGGSGTGELFF
TRBJ2-7 TRBV7-2 12 CASSLVAYEQYF
TRBJ2-7 TRBV29-1 19 CSVTGGTGGPPRSLGEQYF
TRBJ1-2 TRBV7-9 14 CASSLRIANYGYTF
TRBJ2-1 TRBV21-1 17 CASISISGRGSYNEQFF
TRBJ2-1 TRBV6-6 12 CASSYKGHRRFF
TRBJ2-3 TRBV9 16 CASSPRAGDSTDTQYF
TRBJ2-1 TRBV29-1 15 CSVEAWTPLRYEQFF
TRBJ1-1 TRBV5-1 14 CASSLLSDGTEAFF
TRBJ1-3 TRBV5-6 16 CASSLGQVHSGNTIYF
TRBJ2-3 TRBV28 16 CASSLAGRTGEVTQYF
TRBJ1-1 TRBV7-9 12 CASSKRPPLAFF
TRBJ1-2 TRBV28 14 CASRTFQGNYGYTF
TRBJ1-2 TRBV25-1 15 CASSAPGQSYYGYTF
TRBJ2-5 TRBV7-9 14 CASSWSAGRETQYF
TRBJ1-2 TRBV27 11 CASPSSTGYTF